The 31 T cell receptor beta chains below come from one sample, sequenced in a study of T cell responses to AZD1222 COVID-19 vaccine. The protocol was immunoSEQ multiplex PCR, while the TCRdb copy is restricted to in-frame clones and leaves out a portion. The repertoire holds 65,000 to 70,000 clones, about 88% seen once, with roughly 8.3% in the top ten. The sample here was peripheral blood, taken on day 0 of AZD1222 vaccination. The receptors originated from an adult in good health.

The V and J genes are TRBV6-5 and TRBJ2-5, with D perhaps TRBD1 or TRBD2 (5 bases each). The V end was cut by 0 bases, the J end by 4 bases, with 15 bases between. Germline assignment: CDR1 MNHEY and CDR2 SVGAGI. This CDR3 is built from 16 residues. CDR3 coding DNA: TGTGCCAGCAGTTACTCGCGGGTCCCGGGACGAGAGACCCAGTACTTC. Its protein is CASSYSRVPGRETQYF.

The chain carries TRBV9 and TRBJ1-1; no firm D call. Germline CDR1 SGDLS, CDR2 YYNGEE. The ends were cut back, 2 bases at V and 4 bases at J, with 15 bases in the middle. This CDR3 spans 15 amino acids. As DNA, the CDR3 is TGTGCCAGCAGCGTTTTCGGCAAACCGGGCACTGAAGCTTTCTTT. Amino acids: CASSVFGKPGTEAFF.

This rearrangement joins TRBV27 to TRBJ1-1; possibly TRBD1 for D (5 bases). The CDR3 contains 14 residues. Germline CDR1 and CDR2: MNHEY and SMNVEV (reference sequence). V dropped 0 bases and J dropped 10 bases, with 15 bases sitting between them. The CDR3 coding sequence is TGTGCCAGCAGTTTATCGTCGGGGGGGTCCGGAGCTTTCTTT. It specifies CASSLSSGGSGAFF.

V gene TRBV10-2 combines with J gene TRBJ2-1; TRBD2 matches 12 bases. Germline CDR1 and CDR2: WSHSY and SAAADI. This CDR3 region has 14 residues. V gave up 6 bases and J gave up 9 bases; unmatched junction bases: 6. CDR3 in DNA: TGCGCCAGCAGCCTAGCGGGAGGGCCCTCTGAGCAGTTCTTC. Protein sequence: CASSLAGGPSEQFF.

Comments on this clone: The identical CDR3 is also encoded by other nucleotide sequences in the sample. The genes are TRBV9 and TRBJ1-4, with 9 bases identical to TRBD1. Germline CDR1 reads SGDLS; CDR2 reads YYNGEE. The CDR3 spans 16 residues. J gave up 7 bases and V 0 bases, and 7 bases lay outside the gene matches. Here the CDR3 reads CASSVGPGQGGEKLFF. CDR3 in DNA: TGTGCCAGCAGCGTAGGCCCGGGACAGGGAGGTGAAAAACTGTTTTTT. Based on the CDR3 plus reference TRBV9 and TRBJ1-4, the full variable domain is DSGVTQTPKHLITATGQRVTLRCSPRSGDLSVYWYQQSLDQGLQFLIQYYNGEERAKGNILERFSAQQFPDLHSELNLSSLELGDSALYFCASSVGPGQGGEKLFFGSGTQLSVL.

This chain joins TRBV2 and TRBJ1-5; 8 bases align to TRBD1. Germline-derived CDR1 and CDR2 are SNHLY and FYNNEI. V lost 8 bases, J lost 0 bases, and 12 bases stayed unmatched. This CDR3 is 17 amino acids long. The chain's CDR3 is CASQGAGAPYSNQPQHF. As DNA, the CDR3 is TGTGCCAGCCAGGGGGCTGGGGCACCGTATAGCAATCAGCCCCAGCATTTT.

The V call is TRBV10-3, the J call TRBJ1-1, with TRBD1 as a possible D gene (6 bases). CDR1 ENHRY and CDR2 SYGVKD come from the germline V gene. The CDR3 loop spans 12 amino acids. The V end was cut by 6 bases, the J end by 5 bases, with 10 bases between. The CDR3 bases are TGTGCCATCAGGGGGGGCGAGACTGAAGCTTTCTTT. This translates into CAIRGGETEAFF.

The chain carries TRBV18 and TRBJ1-1, with TRBD1 matching over 10 bases. Trimming cost V 3 bases and J 5 bases; bases outside gene matches: 9. This CDR3 has 16 residues. Germline CDR1 and CDR2: KGHSH and LQKENI. This CDR3 is CASSPYSTGGETEAFF. The CDR3 bases are TGTGCCAGCTCACCCTATTCGACAGGGGGCGAGACTGAAGCTTTCTTT.

The CDR3 DNA follows: TGTGCCAGCAGCCAAGAAGGGGCTGAGTTCGCAGATACGCAGTATTTT. This gives the protein CASSQEGAEFADTQYF. This sequence joins TRBV14 and TRBJ2-3; D is possibly TRBD1 (5 bases). Per the germline V gene, CDR1 is SGHDN and CDR2 is FVKESK. The CDR3 totals 16 residues. Trimming stripped 0 bases from V and 4 bases from J, with 14 bases between.

The CDR3 protein is CASSIVALAGGSSYNEQFF. CDR3 DNA sequence: TGTGCCAGTAGTATAGTAGCACTAGCGGGAGGGAGCTCCTACAATGAGCAGTTCTTC. The V and J genes are TRBV19 and TRBJ2-1, with TRBD2 matching over 13 bases. Germline V CDR1 and CDR2: LNHDA, SQIVND (reference sequence). CDR3 length: 19 amino acids. V lost 1 base and J lost 0; bases outside the gene matches: 6.

The chain combines TRBV24-1 with TRBJ1-5; D gene uncertain. The germline V gene encodes CDR1 KGHDR and CDR2 SFDVKD. The CDR3 is 14 amino acids. Trimming took 5 bases from V and 0 from J, leaving 7 bases between them. The CDR3 DNA reads TGTGCCACCAGTGTCGGGGTTAGCAATCAGCCCCAGCATTTT. It codes for CATSVGVSNQPQHF.

Turning to this clone: An end of the junction differs from the germline gene, which may be a read error. The J gene is TRBJ2-7, the V gene TRBV7-9; 9 positions match TRBD1. This CDR3 contains 13 residues. Germline V CDR1 and CDR2: SEHNR, FQNEAQ (reference sequence). This chain's CDR3 is CASRWGDRDSLHF. CDR3 nucleotide sequence: TGTGCCAGCAGGTGGGGGGACAGGGACAGTTTACACTTC.

This clone turned up a few times. The rearrangement links TRBV6-4 to TRBJ2-2; TRBD2 aligns across 8 bases. Germline CDR1 and CDR2: MRHNA and SNTAGT. The CDR3 runs 14 residues. With V trimmed by 3 bases and J by 5 bases, 2 bases remained unmatched. The CDR3 DNA sequence: TGTGCCAGCAGTGAGTCGGGAGGGACCGGGGAGCTGTTTTTT. It specifies CASSESGGTGELFF.

The V gene is TRBV5-1, the J gene TRBJ2-2; the D is unclear. Germline V gives CDR1 SGHRS, CDR2 YFSETQ. The CDR3 is made up of 14 amino acids. Deletions cut 2 bases from V and 7 bases from J, with 12 bases between. The CDR3 coding sequence is TGCGCCAGCAGCTTTAGGGCGCCCGGCGGGGAGCTGTTTTTT. Translating gives CASSFRAPGGELFF.

This clone has only one observation. The chain carries TRBV18 and TRBJ2-2; TRBD1 might be the D (5 bases). The ends were cut back, 3 bases at V and 4 bases at J, with 12 bases in the middle. Germline loops: CDR1 KGHSH, CDR2 LQKENI. The CDR3 covers 15 residues. The CDR3 loop is CASSPQAQGTGELFF. Here the CDR3 DNA reads TGTGCCAGCTCACCTCAGGCCCAGGGCACCGGGGAGCTGTTTTTT.

In its sample, this clone was seen a few times. The chain combines TRBV28 with TRBJ2-7; a weak D match, TRBD1 (5 bases). CDR1 and CDR2 (germline): MDHEN, SYDVKM. Trimming stripped 3 bases from V and 4 bases from J, with 16 bases between. The CDR3 has 15 amino acids. DNA of the CDR3: TGTGCCAGCAGTTTTTATAGTGGGGCCCTTTACGAGCAGTACTTC. Protein sequence: CASSFYSGALYEQYF.

This clone has only one observation. The V call is TRBV10-1, the J call TRBJ2-1; a weak D match, TRBD2 (5 bases). Trimming removed 11 bases from V and 0 bases from J, with 14 bases in between. CDR3 length: 14 residues. Germline CDR1 reads WNHNN; CDR2 reads SYGVQD (reference sequence). The DNA of the CDR3 is TGCGCCCGTGGTAGCGATAGCTCCTACAATGAGCAGTTCTTC. Protein sequence: CARGSDSSYNEQFF.

V is TRBV7-9 and J is TRBJ2-6, with D uncertain. This CDR3 comprises 15 residues. CDR1 SEHNR and CDR2 FQNEAQ come from the germline V gene (reference sequence). With 5 bases removed from V and 0 bases from J, the gap between germline ends came to 8 bases. CDR3 sequence (DNA): TGTGCCAGCAGCACACAGAGCTCTGGGGCCAACGTCCTGACTTTC. Residues: CASSTQSSGANVLTF. The variable domain in full, completed from reference TRBV7-9 and TRBJ2-6, reads DTGVSQNPRHKITKRGQNVTFRCDPISEHNRLYWYRQTLGQGPEFLTYFQNEAQLEKSRLLSDRFSAERPKGSFSTLEIQRTEQGDSAMYLCASSTQSSGANVLTFGAGSRLTVL.

The chain recombines TRBV2 with TRBJ1-2; TRBD1 aligns across 7 bases. From germline, CDR1 is SNHLY and CDR2 FYNNEI. The CDR3 has 14 amino acids. V was pared by 6 bases and J by 0 bases, with 4 bases of the junction left unmatched. For the CDR3, the DNA is TGTGCCAGCAGCGGGGACAGCGCTAACTATGGCTACACCTTC. Its protein product is CASSGDSANYGYTF.

This chain links TRBV5-4 with TRBJ2-7, with D possibly matching TRBD1 (6 bases). The CDR3 runs to 16 residues. V lost 4 bases and J lost 0, with 17 bases in between. The germline CDR1 and CDR2 sequences are SGHNT and YYREEE (reference sequence). As DNA, the CDR3 is TGTGCCAGCAGCATTCCAGGGGAGACAAGCTCCTACGAGCAGTACTTC. Translation gives CASSIPGETSSYEQYF.

The genes are TRBV12-3 or TRBV12-4 and TRBJ1-3; D call uncertain. Trimming removed 8 bases at V and 9 bases at J, with 11 bases between. This CDR3 has 11 amino acids. This chain's CDR3 is CASGQGITIYF. CDR3 bases: TGTGCCAGCGGCCAAGGGATCACCATATATTTT.

The chain carries TRBV27 and TRBJ1-6; D is perhaps TRBD1 (5 bases). The germline V and J ends were trimmed by 5 bases and 4 bases, with 15 bases remaining between them. The length of the CDR3 is 16 residues. The germline gives CDR1 MNHEY, CDR2 SMNVEV (reference sequence). The CDR3 DNA is TGTGCCAGCAGTAGGGGTGGGGCAGCTTATAATTCACCCCTCCACTTT. Translated: CASSRGGAAYNSPLHF.

The chain uses TRBV27 and TRBJ1-2; 7 nucleotides agree with TRBD1. The CDR3 has 11 residues. J gave up 10 bases and V 7 bases, and 6 bases lay outside the gene matches. Per the germline V gene, CDR1 is MNHEY and CDR2 is SMNVEV (reference sequence). The CDR3 spells CASINRGAYTF. For the CDR3, the DNA is TGTGCCAGCATTAACAGGGGCGCCTACACCTTC.

This rearrangement joins TRBV6-1 to TRBJ1-4; D gene uncertain. The CDR3 totals 15 residues. V was shortened by 3 bases and J by 1 base, with 9 bases between the two germline ends. Germline values: CDR1 MNHNS, CDR2 SASEGT. CDR3 bases: TGTGCCAGCAGTGAGGAGGCCGGAACTAATGAAAAACTGTTTTTT. Amino acid sequence: CASSEEAGTNEKLFF.

This rearrangement joins TRBV6-2 or TRBV6-3 to TRBJ2-1; 9 nucleotides align to TRBD2. This CDR3 has 15 amino acids. Trimming cost V 6 bases and J 4 bases; bases outside gene matches: 7. From germline, CDR1 is MNHEY and CDR2 SVGEGT. CDR3 protein: CASSPSGRRYNEQFF. The CDR3 nucleotides are TGTGCCAGCAGCCCCAGCGGGAGGAGATACAATGAGCAGTTCTTC.

The count of this clone is one. The genes are TRBV4-2 and TRBJ2-7; 10 nucleotides align to TRBD2. After removal of 2 bases from V and 5 bases from J, the junction contained 9 bases not matched to a gene. The CDR3 has 16 amino acids. Germline assignment: CDR1 LGHNA and CDR2 YNFKEQ. The chain's CDR3 is CASSQLGLAVTHEQYF. CDR3 sequence (DNA): TGTGCCAGCAGCCAACTAGGACTAGCGGTAACACACGAGCAGTACTTC.

CDR3 coding DNA: TGTGCCTGGAGTCTTGGGACAGGGAGCGAGCAGTACTTC. Translation: CAWSLGTGSEQYF. This chain uses TRBV30 with TRBJ2-7; TRBD1 matches at 9 bases. V dropped 2 bases and J dropped 6; count of bases not matched to a gene: 5. Germline V gene sequence: CDR1 GTSNPN, CDR2 SVGIG (reference sequence). The length of the CDR3 is 13 residues.

The rearrangement links TRBV5-1 to TRBJ2-7; 11 bases match TRBD1. CDR3 length equals 15 residues. V trimming: 5 bases; J trimming: 3 bases; junction bases outside the gene matches: 7. CDR1 is SGHRS and CDR2 is YFSETQ in the germline V gene. This chain's CDR3 is CASRLGTGGIYEQYF. The DNA of the CDR3 is TGCGCCAGCAGACTAGGGACAGGGGGAATCTACGAGCAGTACTTC. The full variable domain, its missing parts supplied by reference TRBV5-1 and TRBJ2-7, is KAGVTQTPRYLIKTRGQQVTLSCSPISGHRSVSWYQQTPGQGLQFLFEYFSETQRNKGNFPGRFSGRQFSNSRSEMNVSTLELGDSALYLCASRLGTGGIYEQYFGPGTRLTVT.

This clone has just one count. The V call is TRBV29-1, the J call TRBJ2-2, with 11 bases lining up with TRBD2. Per germline, CDR1 SQVTM and CDR2 ANQGSEA. V dropped 4 bases and J dropped 1; count of bases not matched to a gene: 2. The CDR3 is 15 residues long. Here the CDR3 DNA reads TGCAGCGTTGTCGGGACTAGCGGGAACACCGGGGAGCTGTTTTTT. It codes for CSVVGTSGNTGELFF.

The chain is built from TRBV3-1 (or the pseudogene TRBV3-2) and TRBJ1-2, with D possibly TRBD1 on 5 matching bases. This CDR3 is built from 13 residues. Germline V gene lookup returns CDR1 LGHDT and CDR2 YNNKEL (reference sequence). Trimming took 1 base from V and 10 from J, leaving 13 bases between them. CDR3 sequence reads: CASSQVGVGTYTF. CDR3 DNA sequence: TGTGCCAGCAGCCAAGTCGGCGTGGGGACCTACACCTTC.

Written as DNA, the CDR3 is TGTGCCAGCAGCCAAGATATGGCAGGGGTCGGGGAGACCCAGTACTTC. This encodes CASSQDMAGVGETQYF. The chain has TRBV14 and TRBJ2-5, with D tentatively TRBD1 (6 bases). There are 16 residues in the CDR3. Germline V gene data show CDR1 as SGHDN and CDR2 as FVKESK. Trimming pared 0 bases from V and 5 bases from J, leaving 16 bases between.